This entry lists 14 T cell receptor beta chains sequenced from one sample in a study of T cells in localized non-small cell lung cancer (dated by TCRdb to between 2020 and 2021). Library preparation was by the immunoSEQ multiplex PCR assay. Held by TCRdb, this immuneACCESS table contains in-frame sequences only and omits some clones. Under half of the omission traces to an unresolved V gene where checked; the cause of the rest is unknown. Here the sample has about 43,000 clones; 90% to 95% occur a single time. The top ten clonotypes cover more than 9% of the sample. Material: PBMCs, obtained before any cancer treatment. These receptors all stem from a woman aged 35 to 69 with stage II lung adenocarcinoma.

The chain recombines TRBV5-1 with TRBJ2-7, with 10 bases identical to TRBD2. The CDR3 runs to 18 residues. Trimming took 6 bases from V and 5 from J; bases not matched to a gene: 20. Looked up from germline, CDR1 is SGHRS and CDR2 is YFSETQ. The CDR3 DNA follows: TGCGCCAGCACCCACGAGGGGGTGAGCGGGAGGGCCGGGAACGAGCAGTACTTC. It translates to CASTHEGVSGRAGNEQYF.

This chain uses TRBV9 with TRBJ2-2; TRBD2 is a possible D gene (6 bases). CDR1 and CDR2 from the germline V gene are SGDLS and YYNGEE. Trimming shortened V by 2 bases and J by 3 bases, and 8 bases separated the two germline ends. The CDR3 has 14 amino acids. The CDR3 region is CASSVGGYTGELFF. The CDR3 nucleotides are TGTGCCAGCAGCGTGGGGGGTTACACCGGGGAGCTGTTTTTT.

The V call is TRBV28, the J call TRBJ2-7; possibly TRBD1 for D (5 bases). V lost 6 bases to trimming and J lost 10 bases, with 13 bases between them. The CDR3 loop spans 11 amino acids. Germline-derived CDR1 and CDR2 are MDHEN and SYDVKM. CDR3 coding DNA: TGTGCCAGCAGCTTGCAGACAGACCAGTACTTC. Translation: CASSLQTDQYF.

The rearrangement joins TRBV10-3 to TRBJ2-5; 7 bases fit TRBD2. This CDR3 comprises 13 residues. With 8 bases clipped from V and 4 bases from J, the junction kept 7 bases outside the gene matches. Germline loops: CDR1 ENHRY, CDR2 SYGVKD. The DNA of the CDR3 is TGTGCCATCGGGGGGGAGGTCGGAGAGACCCAGTACTTC. Residues: CAIGGEVGETQYF.

This clone was seen a handful of times. The J gene is TRBJ2-3, the V gene TRBV28, with D perhaps matching TRBD1 (6 bases). Germline V gene data show CDR1 as MDHEN and CDR2 as SYDVKM. Trimming cost V 4 bases and J 2 bases, with 10 bases left between them. This CDR3 comprises 14 residues. The CDR3 reads CASSSQGPTDTQYF. The DNA for the CDR3 is TGTGCCAGCAGTTCTCAGGGGCCCACAGATACGCAGTATTTT. The full variable domain, completed using reference TRBV28 and TRBJ2-3, is DVKVTQSSRYLVKRTGEKVFLECVQDMDHENMFWYRQDPGLGLRLIYFSYDVKMKEKGDIPEGYSVSREKKERFSLILESASTNQTSMYLCASSSQGPTDTQYFGPGTRLTVL.

This clone was picked up one time. The J gene is TRBJ2-5, the V gene TRBV7-8; D remains ambiguous. CDR1 and CDR2 (germline): SGHVS, FQNEAQ. Trimming took off 0 bases at V and 2 bases at J, with 7 bases between the two ends. There are 14 residues in the CDR3. The CDR3 loop is CASSLASFQETQYF. For the CDR3, the DNA is TGTGCCAGCAGCTTAGCTAGTTTTCAAGAGACCCAGTACTTC.

The CDR3 region is CASSPTGGVSYGYTF. As DNA, the CDR3 is TGTGCCAGCAGCCCGACAGGGGGCGTGAGTTATGGCTACACCTTC. This chain joins TRBV6-5 and TRBJ1-2; 10 positions agree with TRBD1. This CDR3 is 15 amino acids long. V was pared by 6 bases and J by 5 bases, with 9 bases of the junction left unmatched. Germline CDR1 is MNHEY and CDR2 is SVGAGI.

V usage is TRBV2 and J usage is TRBJ1-4; possible D gene TRBD1, 6 bases. CDR1 SNHLY and CDR2 FYNNEI come from the germline V gene. The CDR3 runs to 13 residues. V was trimmed by 4 bases and J by 8 bases, leaving 11 bases between them. CDR3 DNA sequence: TGTGCCAGCAGTGGGGGGCAGGGAGAAAAACTGTTTTTT. This gives the protein CASSGGQGEKLFF.

The chain links TRBV4-1 to TRBJ2-3; a possible D gene is TRBD2 (5 bases). Trimming took 5 bases from V and 0 from J, leaving 15 bases between them. The germline V gene has CDR1 MGHRA and CDR2 YSYEKL. This CDR3 has 16 amino acids. CDR3 in DNA: TGCGCCAGCAGCTCAGTGGACCGGACTAGCACAGATACGCAGTATTTT. This encodes CASSSVDRTSTDTQYF.

The DNA of the CDR3 is TGTGCCAGCAGTATACCCCTAAGCGGGACCTACAATGAGCAGTTCTTC. It encodes CASSIPLSGTYNEQFF. This chain links TRBV28 with TRBJ2-1, with TRBD2 matching 7 bases. Trimming took 5 bases from V and 2 from J; bases not matched to a gene: 9. There are 16 residues in the CDR3. Germline V gene sequence: CDR1 MDHEN, CDR2 SYDVKM.

The chain recombines TRBV19 with TRBJ2-2; D perhaps matches TRBD2 (6 bases). In germline, CDR1 is LNHDA, CDR2 SQIVND (reference sequence). The CDR3 runs 14 residues. V lost 10 bases and J lost 4, with 16 bases in between. The CDR3 coding sequence is TGTGCCACCCAGAGGAGGGGAAGCACCGGGGAGCTGTTTTTT. Its translation: CATQRRGSTGELFF.

The CDR3 reads CASRARGNQETQYF. DNA for the CDR3: TGTGCCAGCAGGGCTAGGGGGAACCAAGAGACCCAGTACTTC. V gene TRBV5-6 combines with J gene TRBJ2-5, with TRBD1 as a possible D gene (6 bases). Germline V lookup: CDR1 SGHDT, CDR2 YYEEEE. This CDR3 spans 14 amino acids. V lost 5 bases and J lost 0, with 11 bases in between.

The chain employs TRBV6-1 and TRBJ2-7, with D unclear. The V end lost 6 bases, the J end lost 0 bases, and 12 bases lay between the germline ends. Per germline, CDR1 MNHNS and CDR2 SASEGT. The CDR3 length is 14 residues. This CDR3 reads CASRYPGGSYEQYF. Here the CDR3 DNA reads TGTGCCAGCAGGTACCCCGGTGGCTCCTACGAGCAGTACTTC.

The chain couples TRBV6-6 to TRBJ2-3; 7 bases are shared with TRBD2. The V gene end was trimmed by 5 bases and the J gene end by 0 bases; junction bases not matched to a gene: 5. This CDR3 is 15 amino acids long. Germline V gene lookup returns CDR1 MNHNY and CDR2 SVGAGI (reference sequence). CDR3 residues: CASSLSGRSTDTQYF. The CDR3 DNA follows: TGTGCCAGCAGTCTTAGCGGGCGGAGCACAGATACGCAGTATTTT.